This T cell receptor beta chain was retrieved from a study of STAT5B mutations in CD4+ large granular lymphocyte leukemia. Repertoires were generated with immunoSEQ multiplex PCR, while TCRdb's copy carries only in-frame clones and drops some. Here the sample spans approximately 35,000 clones, about 65% being singletons. This clone appeared a single time. Germline CDR1 is SGHRS and CDR2 is YFSETQ. V trimming: 3 bases; J trimming: 6 bases; junction bases outside the gene matches: 5. The CDR3 is made up of 13 amino acids. The chain links TRBV5-1 to TRBJ1-1; 7 bases fit TRBD1. Material for sequencing was CD4+ T cells from blood buffy coats. The TCR originated in a human donor in good health. CDR3 loop: CASSSQGLAEAFF. The DNA for the CDR3 is TGCGCCAGCAGCTCACAGGGGTTGGCTGAAGCTTTCTTT.